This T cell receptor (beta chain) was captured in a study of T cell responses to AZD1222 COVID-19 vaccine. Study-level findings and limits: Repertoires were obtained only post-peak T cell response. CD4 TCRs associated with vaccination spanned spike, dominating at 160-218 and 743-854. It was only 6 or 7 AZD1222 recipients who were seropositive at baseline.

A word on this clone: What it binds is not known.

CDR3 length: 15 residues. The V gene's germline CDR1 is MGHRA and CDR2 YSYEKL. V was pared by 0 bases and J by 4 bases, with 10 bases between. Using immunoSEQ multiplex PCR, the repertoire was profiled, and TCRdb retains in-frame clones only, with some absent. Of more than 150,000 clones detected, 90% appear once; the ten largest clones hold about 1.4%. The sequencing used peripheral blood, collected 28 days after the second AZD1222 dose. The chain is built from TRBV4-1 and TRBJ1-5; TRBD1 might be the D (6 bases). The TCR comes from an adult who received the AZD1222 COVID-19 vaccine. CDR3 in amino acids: CASSQEDRSNQPQHF. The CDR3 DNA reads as TGCGCCAGCAGCCAAGAAGACAGGAGTAATCAGCCCCAGCATTTT.